The 18 T cell receptor beta chains below were found in one sample sequenced in a study of cytomegalovirus exposure and HLA in healthy donors. The PCR ran on 60 Vbeta and 13 Jbeta primers. Libraries were prepared by immunoSEQ multiplex PCR; TCRdb keeps only in-frame clonotypes and omits some of them. The table lists around 200,000 clones, around 80% of them singletons. The sequencing input was PBMCs. The receptors shown here come from a man aged 35-49 years in good health and CMV-seronegative.

This clone was observed a single time. The V call is TRBV10-1, the J call TRBJ2-2; 7 positions match TRBD2. With 7 bases clipped from V and 3 bases from J, the junction kept 8 bases outside the gene matches. CDR3 size: 15 residues. Germline V gene data show CDR1 as WNHNN and CDR2 as SYGVQD (reference sequence). The CDR3 bases are TGCGCCAGCACCTCACTAGCGATGTACACCGGGGAGCTGTTTTTT. It codes for CASTSLAMYTGELFF.

The V call is TRBV7-3, the J call TRBJ1-2, with a possible D match to TRBD1 (6 bases). CDR3 length: 13 residues. V dropped 5 bases and J dropped 2 bases, with 9 bases sitting between them. Germline V lookup: CDR1 SGHTA, CDR2 FQGTGA. The CDR3: CASSITGNYGYTF. CDR3 coding DNA: TGTGCCAGCAGCATCACAGGGAACTATGGCTACACCTTC.

As to this clone: Germline and junction disagree at one end, which may indicate a read error. The genes are TRBV4-1 and TRBJ2-7, with 9 positions matching TRBD1. The germline V gene has CDR1 MGHRA and CDR2 YSYEKL. This CDR3 spans 14 amino acids. Here the CDR3 reads CASSQNDLGQGTAF. The CDR3 DNA sequence: TGCGCCAGCAGCCAAAATGACCTCGGACAGGGGACAGCCTTC.

V usage is TRBV11-2 and J usage is TRBJ2-3; 8 nucleotides line up with TRBD2. The V and J ends lost 5 bases and 3 bases, in that order; junction bases with no gene match: 10. CDR3 length equals 16 residues. CDR1 SGHAT and CDR2 FQNNGV come from the germline V gene. CDR3 amino acids: CASSPGGRGGTDTQYF. The CDR3 nucleotides are TGTGCCAGCAGCCCGGGTGGTCGGGGGGGGACAGATACGCAGTATTTT.

The chain carries TRBV6-1 and TRBJ1-1; D is ambiguous. The CDR3 spans 14 residues. V lost 5 bases and J 4 bases, leaving 14 bases between the germline ends. The germline gives CDR1 MNHNS, CDR2 SASEGT. CDR3 in amino acids: CASSLIRPGTEAFF. The DNA of the CDR3 is TGTGCCAGCAGTCTCATCAGACCGGGCACTGAAGCTTTCTTT.

The chain's CDR3 is CASSYSTQGAQYF. CDR3 nucleotides: TGTGCCAGCAGTTACTCAACACAGGGGGCCCAGTACTTC. The genes are TRBV6-5 and TRBJ2-5, with TRBD1 matching over 8 bases. Losses at the gene ends were 0 bases for V and 9 bases for J; bases not matched to a gene: 3. The germline CDR1 and CDR2 sequences are MNHEY and SVGAGI. The CDR3 runs 13 residues.

This chain uses TRBV7-2 with TRBJ2-1; TRBD2 matches 10 bases. This CDR3 is 16 amino acids long. V lost 7 bases, J lost 6 bases, and 12 bases stayed unmatched. Germline loops: CDR1 SGHTA, CDR2 FQGNSA. CDR3 in amino acids: CASTTGELAGANEQFF. Written as DNA, the CDR3 is TGTGCCAGCACCACAGGAGAGCTAGCGGGAGCCAATGAGCAGTTCTTC.

The V gene is TRBV6-1, the J gene TRBJ2-7, with a possible D match to TRBD2 (6 bases). Deletions cut 6 bases from V and 5 bases from J, with 14 bases between. The CDR3 consists of 13 residues. Per the germline V gene, CDR1 is MNHNS and CDR2 is SASEGT. The CDR3: CASRILGTHEQYF. Written as DNA, the CDR3 is TGTGCCAGCAGAATTTTAGGGACTCACGAGCAGTACTTC.

The chain employs TRBV28 and TRBJ2-6; a weak D match, TRBD1 (6 bases). CDR3 size: 17 residues. With 10 bases removed from V and 1 base from J, the gap between germline ends came to 20 bases. The germline V gene encodes CDR1 MDHEN and CDR2 SYDVKM. The CDR3: CATKGRDRLSGANVLTF. The CDR3 DNA is TGTGCCACCAAGGGGCGTGACAGGCTATCTGGGGCCAACGTCCTGACTTTC.

This clone appeared a few times. The V call is TRBV5-6, the J call TRBJ2-7, with a tentative D call TRBD2 (6 bases). CDR1 and CDR2 (germline): SGHDT, YYEEEE. This CDR3 region has 17 residues. Trimming shortened V by 7 bases and J by 0 bases, and 23 bases separated the two germline ends. CDR3 region: CASPLTGERPFSYEQYF. In DNA form, the CDR3 reads TGTGCCAGCCCCTTGACGGGGGAGCGCCCATTCTCCTACGAGCAGTACTTC.

Note on this clone: An end of the junction does not agree with germline; a read error may underlie this. The CDR3 loop reads CASSPGPDGWDIQHF. CDR3 sequence (DNA): TGTGCCAGCAGCCCCGGGCCCGACGGATGGGACATTCAGCACTTC. The gene calls are TRBV7-8 and TRBJ2-4; D may be TRBD1 (6 bases). This CDR3 comprises 15 residues. CDR1 and CDR2 (germline): SGHVS, FQNEAQ.

The V gene is TRBV20-1, the J gene TRBJ2-5, with D possibly being TRBD2 (6 bases). The V end lost 5 bases, the J end lost 3 bases, and 7 bases lay between the germline ends. The CDR3 length is 11 residues. Per germline, CDR1 DFQATT and CDR2 SNEGSKA (reference sequence). Written as DNA, the CDR3 is TGCAGTGCTGGGACTGAAGAGACCCAGTACTTC. Its translation is CSAGTEETQYF.

J is TRBJ2-7 and V is TRBV19; tentatively, D is TRBD2 (7 bases). Germline V gene lookup returns CDR1 LNHDA and CDR2 SQIVND (reference sequence). V lost 3 bases to trimming and J lost 2 bases, with 11 bases between them. The CDR3 is 14 amino acids. This CDR3 is CASSMRGPAYEQYF. The CDR3 nucleotides are TGTGCCAGTAGTATGCGGGGGCCAGCCTACGAGCAGTACTTC.

V usage is TRBV20-1 and J usage is TRBJ2-3, with D uncertain. There are 11 residues in the CDR3. Germline-derived CDR1 and CDR2 are DFQATT and SNEGSKA (reference sequence). The CDR3, as DNA: TGCCTCTTTTCGAGCACAGATACGCAGTATTTT. Its protein is CLFSSTDTQYF.

This chain links TRBV19 with TRBJ1-2; D is perhaps TRBD1 (6 bases). From germline, CDR1 is LNHDA and CDR2 SQIVND (reference sequence). V lost 6 bases, J lost 2 bases, and 13 bases lay in between. There are 14 residues in the CDR3. The CDR3 here is CASRTQGINYGYTF. As DNA, the CDR3 is TGTGCCAGTAGAACACAGGGAATAAACTATGGCTACACCTTC.

The chain recombines TRBV6-1 with TRBJ1-4; 7 positions match TRBD1. The ends lost 3 bases at V and 12 bases at J; junction bases unmatched: 4. Germline V gene data show CDR1 as MNHNS and CDR2 as SASEGT. The CDR3 spans 12 residues. The CDR3 spells CASSETGTELFF. For the CDR3, the DNA is TGTGCCAGCAGTGAGACAGGGACTGAACTGTTTTTT.

The chain combines TRBV13 with TRBJ2-5; D gene uncertain. The V end lost 5 bases, the J end lost 7 bases, and 20 bases lay between the germline ends. The CDR3 runs 15 residues. Germline lookup yields CDR1 PRHDT and CDR2 FYEKMQ (reference sequence). CDR3: CASSPSPTSLGTQYF. DNA for the CDR3: TGTGCCAGCAGCCCCTCCCCGACCAGCCTAGGGACCCAGTACTTC.

This clone has only one observation. The J gene is TRBJ1-3, the V gene TRBV6-1; D perhaps matches TRBD1 (6 bases). CDR1 MNHNS and CDR2 SASEGT come from the germline V gene. V was cut by 3 bases and J by 0 bases, with 15 bases left in between. This CDR3 is 17 amino acids long. In DNA, the CDR3 is TGTGCCAGCAGTGAGTTCCCGACAGGCGCCTCTGGAAACACCATATATTTT. This gives the protein CASSEFPTGASGNTIYF.